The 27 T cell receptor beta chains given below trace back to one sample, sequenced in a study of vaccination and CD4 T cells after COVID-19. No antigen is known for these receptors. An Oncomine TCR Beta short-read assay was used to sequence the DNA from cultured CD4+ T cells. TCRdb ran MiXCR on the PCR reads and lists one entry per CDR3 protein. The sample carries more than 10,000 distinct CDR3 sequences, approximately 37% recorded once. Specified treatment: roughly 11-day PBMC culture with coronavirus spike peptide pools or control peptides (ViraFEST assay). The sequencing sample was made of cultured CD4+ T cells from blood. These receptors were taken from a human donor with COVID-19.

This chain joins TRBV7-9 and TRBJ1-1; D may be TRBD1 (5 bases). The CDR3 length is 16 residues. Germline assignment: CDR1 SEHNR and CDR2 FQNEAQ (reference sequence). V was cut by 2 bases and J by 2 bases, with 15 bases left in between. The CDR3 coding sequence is TGTGCCAGCAGCTTACTCCCGCGGGGGGGTAACACTGAAGCTTTCTTT. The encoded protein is CASSLLPRGGNTEAFF. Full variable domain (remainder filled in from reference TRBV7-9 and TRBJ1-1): DTGVSQNPRHKITKRGQNVTFRCDPISEHNRLYWYRQTLGQGPEFLTYFQNEAQLEKSRLLSDRFSAERPKGSFSTLEIQRTEQGDSAMYLCASSLLPRGGNTEAFFGQGTRLTVV.

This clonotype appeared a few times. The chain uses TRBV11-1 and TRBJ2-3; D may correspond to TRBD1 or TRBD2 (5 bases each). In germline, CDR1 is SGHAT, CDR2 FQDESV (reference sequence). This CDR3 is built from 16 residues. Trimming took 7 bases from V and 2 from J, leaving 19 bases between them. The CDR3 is CASTFPGTEPTDTQYF. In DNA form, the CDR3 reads TGTGCCAGCACCTTCCCCGGGACGGAGCCCACAGATACGCAGTATTTT.

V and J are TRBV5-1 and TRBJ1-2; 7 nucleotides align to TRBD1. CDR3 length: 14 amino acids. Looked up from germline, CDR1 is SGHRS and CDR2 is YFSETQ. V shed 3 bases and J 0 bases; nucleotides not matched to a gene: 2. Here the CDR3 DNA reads TGCGCCAGCAGCTCACAGGGGACTAACTATGGCTACACCTTC. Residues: CASSSQGTNYGYTF.

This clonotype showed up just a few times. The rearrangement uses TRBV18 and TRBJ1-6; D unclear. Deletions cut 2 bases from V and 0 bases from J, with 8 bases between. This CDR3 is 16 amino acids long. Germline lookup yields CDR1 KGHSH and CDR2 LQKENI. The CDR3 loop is CASSPVGSSYNSPLHF. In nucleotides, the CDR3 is TGTGCCAGCTCACCAGTAGGGAGCTCCTATAATTCACCCCTCCACTTT.

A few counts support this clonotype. In DNA form, the CDR3 reads TGTGCCAGTAGTTTCAGTACAACGCAGCAGCATTATGGCTACACCTTC. Translated: CASSFSTTQQHYGYTF. The V gene is TRBV19, the J gene TRBJ1-2; no clear D. From germline, CDR1 is LNHDA and CDR2 SQIVND (reference sequence). V lost 5 bases and J lost 5, with 21 bases in between. This CDR3 region has 16 residues.

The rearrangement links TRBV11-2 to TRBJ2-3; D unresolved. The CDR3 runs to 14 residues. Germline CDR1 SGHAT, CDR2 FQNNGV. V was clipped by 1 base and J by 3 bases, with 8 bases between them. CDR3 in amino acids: CASSLGGPTDTQYF. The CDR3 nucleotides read TGTGCCAGCAGCTTAGGCGGACCGACAGATACGCAGTATTTT.

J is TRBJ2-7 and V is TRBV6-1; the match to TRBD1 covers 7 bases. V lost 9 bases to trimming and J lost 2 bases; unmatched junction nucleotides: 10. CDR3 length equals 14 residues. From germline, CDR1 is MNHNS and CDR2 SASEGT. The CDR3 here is CASLGGVWTYEQYF. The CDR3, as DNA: TGTGCCAGTCTAGGGGGCGTTTGGACCTACGAGCAGTACTTC.

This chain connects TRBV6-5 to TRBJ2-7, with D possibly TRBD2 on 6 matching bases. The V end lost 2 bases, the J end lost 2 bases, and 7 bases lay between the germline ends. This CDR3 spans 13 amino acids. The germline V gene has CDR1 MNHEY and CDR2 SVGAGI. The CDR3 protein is CASSYGGTYEQYF. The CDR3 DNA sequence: TGTGCCAGCAGTTACGGGGGGACCTACGAGCAGTACTTC.

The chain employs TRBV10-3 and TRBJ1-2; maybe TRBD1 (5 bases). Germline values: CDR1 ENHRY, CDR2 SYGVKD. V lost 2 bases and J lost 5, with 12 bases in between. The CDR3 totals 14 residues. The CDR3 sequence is CAISEAAGGYGYTF. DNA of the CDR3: TGTGCCATCAGTGAGGCGGCCGGGGGGTATGGCTACACCTTC.

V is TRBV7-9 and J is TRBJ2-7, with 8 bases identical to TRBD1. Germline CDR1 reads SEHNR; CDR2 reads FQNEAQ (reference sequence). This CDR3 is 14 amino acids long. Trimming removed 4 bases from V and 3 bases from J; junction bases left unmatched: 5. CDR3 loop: CASSSRTGLYEQYF. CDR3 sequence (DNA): TGTGCCAGCAGCTCGCGGACAGGGCTCTACGAGCAGTACTTC.

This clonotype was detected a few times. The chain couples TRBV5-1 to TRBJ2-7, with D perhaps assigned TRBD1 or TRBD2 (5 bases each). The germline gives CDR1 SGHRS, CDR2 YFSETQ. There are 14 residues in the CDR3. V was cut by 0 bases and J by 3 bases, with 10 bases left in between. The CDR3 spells CASSLEPRGYEQYF. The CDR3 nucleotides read TGCGCCAGCAGCTTGGAACCGAGGGGCTACGAGCAGTACTTC.

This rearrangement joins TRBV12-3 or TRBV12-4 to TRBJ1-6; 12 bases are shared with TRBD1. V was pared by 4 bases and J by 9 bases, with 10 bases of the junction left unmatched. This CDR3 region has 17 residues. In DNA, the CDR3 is TGTGCCAGCAGTTCGCCGGGACAGGGGGCTCCTGTTTCACCCCTCCACTTT. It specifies CASSSPGQGAPVSPLHF.

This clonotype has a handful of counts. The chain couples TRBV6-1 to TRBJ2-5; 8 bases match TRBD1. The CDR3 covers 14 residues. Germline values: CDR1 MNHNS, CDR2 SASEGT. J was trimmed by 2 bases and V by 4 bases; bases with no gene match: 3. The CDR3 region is CASSVTGGQETQYF. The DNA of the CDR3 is TGTGCCAGCAGTGTCACAGGGGGGCAAGAGACCCAGTACTTC.

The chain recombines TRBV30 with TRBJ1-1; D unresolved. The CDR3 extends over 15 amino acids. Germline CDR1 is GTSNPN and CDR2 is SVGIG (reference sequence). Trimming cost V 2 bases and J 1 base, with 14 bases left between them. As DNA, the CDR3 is TGTGCCTGGAGTCCACTTAGGGTTGGGAACACTGAAGCTTTCTTT. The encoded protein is CAWSPLRVGNTEAFF.

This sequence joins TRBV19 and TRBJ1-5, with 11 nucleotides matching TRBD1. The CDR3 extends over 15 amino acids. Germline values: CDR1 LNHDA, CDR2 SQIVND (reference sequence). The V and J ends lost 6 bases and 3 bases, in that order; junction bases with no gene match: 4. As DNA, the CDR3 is TGTGCCAGTAGGACGGGACAGGGGGACAATCAGCCCCAGCATTTT. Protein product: CASRTGQGDNQPQHF.

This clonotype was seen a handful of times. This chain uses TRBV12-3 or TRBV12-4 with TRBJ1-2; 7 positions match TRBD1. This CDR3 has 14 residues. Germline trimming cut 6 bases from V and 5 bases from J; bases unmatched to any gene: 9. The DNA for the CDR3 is TGTGCCAGCAGGGCAGGGGGTTTAGGGTATGGCTACACCTTC. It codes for CASRAGGLGYGYTF.

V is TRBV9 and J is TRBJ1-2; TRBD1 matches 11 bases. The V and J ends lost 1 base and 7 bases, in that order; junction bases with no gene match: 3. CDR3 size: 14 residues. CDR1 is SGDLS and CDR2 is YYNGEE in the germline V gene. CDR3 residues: CASSVKGTGGGYTF. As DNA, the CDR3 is TGTGCCAGCAGCGTAAAGGGGACAGGGGGTGGCTACACCTTC.

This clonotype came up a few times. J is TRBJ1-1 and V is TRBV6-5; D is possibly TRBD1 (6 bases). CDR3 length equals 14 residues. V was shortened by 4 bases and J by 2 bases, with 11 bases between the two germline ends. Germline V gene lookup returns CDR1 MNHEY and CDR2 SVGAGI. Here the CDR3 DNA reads TGTGCCAGCAGTTTTGCAGGGGACAACACTGAAGCTTTCTTT. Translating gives CASSFAGDNTEAFF.

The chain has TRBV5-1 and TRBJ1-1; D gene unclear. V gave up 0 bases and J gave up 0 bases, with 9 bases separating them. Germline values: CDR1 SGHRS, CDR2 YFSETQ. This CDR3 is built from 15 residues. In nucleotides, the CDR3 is TGCGCCAGCAGCTTGGGCGGATATATGAACACTGAAGCTTTCTTT. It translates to CASSLGGYMNTEAFF.

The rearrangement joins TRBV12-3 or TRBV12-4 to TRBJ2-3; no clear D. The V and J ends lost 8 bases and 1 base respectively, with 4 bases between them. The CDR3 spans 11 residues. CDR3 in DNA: TGTGCCAGCGCGCGCACAGATACGCAGTATTTT. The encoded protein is CASARTDTQYF.

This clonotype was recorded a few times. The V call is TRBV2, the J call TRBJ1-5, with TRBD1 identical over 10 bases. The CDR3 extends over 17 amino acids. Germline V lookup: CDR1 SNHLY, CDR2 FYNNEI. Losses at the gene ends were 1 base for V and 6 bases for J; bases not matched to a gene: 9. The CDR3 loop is CASSEGQGAFWVQPQHF. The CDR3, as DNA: TGTGCCAGCAGTGAAGGACAGGGGGCCTTTTGGGTTCAGCCCCAGCATTTT. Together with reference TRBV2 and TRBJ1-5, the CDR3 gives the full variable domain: EPEVTQTPSHQVTQMGQEVILRCVPISNHLYFYWYRQILGQKVEFLVSFYNNEISEKSEIFDDQFSVERPDGSNFTLKIRSTKLEDSAMYFCASSEGQGAFWVQPQHFGDGTRLSIL.

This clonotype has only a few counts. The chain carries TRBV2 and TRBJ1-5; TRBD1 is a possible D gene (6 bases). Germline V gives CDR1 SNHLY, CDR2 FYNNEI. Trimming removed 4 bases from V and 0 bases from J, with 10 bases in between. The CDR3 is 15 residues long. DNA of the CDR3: TGTGCCAGCAGTGGGGACATTTATAGCAATCAGCCCCAGCATTTT. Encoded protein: CASSGDIYSNQPQHF.

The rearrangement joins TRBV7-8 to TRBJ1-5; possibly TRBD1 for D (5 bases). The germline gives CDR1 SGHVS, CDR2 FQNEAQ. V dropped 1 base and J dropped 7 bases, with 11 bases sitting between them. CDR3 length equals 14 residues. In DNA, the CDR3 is TGTGCCAGCAGCTTAGGGGGGGAAGGGCAGCCCCAGCATTTT. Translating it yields CASSLGGEGQPQHF. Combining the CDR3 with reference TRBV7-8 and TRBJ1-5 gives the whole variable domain GAGVSQSPRYKVAKRGQDVALRCDPISGHVSLFWYQQALGQGPEFLTYFQNEAQLDKSGLPSDRFFAERPEGSVSTLKIQRTQQEDSAVYLCASSLGGEGQPQHFGDGTRLSIL.

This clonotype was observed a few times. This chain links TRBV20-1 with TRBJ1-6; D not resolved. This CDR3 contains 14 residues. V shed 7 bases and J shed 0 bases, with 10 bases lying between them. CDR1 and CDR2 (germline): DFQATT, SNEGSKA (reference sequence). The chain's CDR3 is CSVDKPSYNSPLHF. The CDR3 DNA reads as TGCAGTGTCGACAAACCCTCCTATAATTCACCCCTCCACTTT.

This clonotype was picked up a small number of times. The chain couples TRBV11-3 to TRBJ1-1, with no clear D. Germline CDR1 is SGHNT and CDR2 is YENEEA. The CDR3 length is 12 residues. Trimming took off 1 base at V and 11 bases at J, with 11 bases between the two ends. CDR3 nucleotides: TGTGCCAGCAGCTTAGGTCCCCTTGAGGCTTTCTTT. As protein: CASSLGPLEAFF.

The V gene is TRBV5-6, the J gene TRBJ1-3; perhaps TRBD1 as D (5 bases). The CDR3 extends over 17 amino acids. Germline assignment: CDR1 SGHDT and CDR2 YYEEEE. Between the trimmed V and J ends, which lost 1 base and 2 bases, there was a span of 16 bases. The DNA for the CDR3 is TGTGCCAGCAGCTTGAATAACGTAGCCAGGGCTGGAAACACCATATATTTT. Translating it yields CASSLNNVARAGNTIYF.

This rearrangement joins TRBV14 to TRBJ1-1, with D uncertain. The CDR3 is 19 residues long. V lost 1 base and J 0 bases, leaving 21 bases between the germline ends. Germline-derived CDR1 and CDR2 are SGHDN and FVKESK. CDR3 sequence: CASSQGKIGTGIMNTEAFF. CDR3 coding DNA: TGTGCCAGCAGCCAAGGGAAAATCGGAACGGGAATCATGAACACTGAAGCTTTCTTT.